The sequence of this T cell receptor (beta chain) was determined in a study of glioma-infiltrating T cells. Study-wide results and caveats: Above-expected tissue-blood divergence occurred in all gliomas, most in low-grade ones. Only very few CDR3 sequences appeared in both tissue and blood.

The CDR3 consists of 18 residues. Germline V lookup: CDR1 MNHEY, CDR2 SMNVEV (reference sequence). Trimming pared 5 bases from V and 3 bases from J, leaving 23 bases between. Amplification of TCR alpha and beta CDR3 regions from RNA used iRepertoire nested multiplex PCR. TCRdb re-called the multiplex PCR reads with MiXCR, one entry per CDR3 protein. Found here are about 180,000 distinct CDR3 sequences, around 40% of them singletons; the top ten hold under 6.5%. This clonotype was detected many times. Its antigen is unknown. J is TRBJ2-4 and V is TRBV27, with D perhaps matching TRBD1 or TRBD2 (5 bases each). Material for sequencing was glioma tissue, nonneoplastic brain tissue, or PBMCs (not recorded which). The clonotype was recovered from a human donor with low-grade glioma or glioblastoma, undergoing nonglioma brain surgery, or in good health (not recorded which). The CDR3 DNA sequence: TGTGCCAGCAGTGCCTCCGGGGCCCAGTGGGAAGGCAAAAACATTCAGTACTTC. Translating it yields CASSASGAQWEGKNIQYF.